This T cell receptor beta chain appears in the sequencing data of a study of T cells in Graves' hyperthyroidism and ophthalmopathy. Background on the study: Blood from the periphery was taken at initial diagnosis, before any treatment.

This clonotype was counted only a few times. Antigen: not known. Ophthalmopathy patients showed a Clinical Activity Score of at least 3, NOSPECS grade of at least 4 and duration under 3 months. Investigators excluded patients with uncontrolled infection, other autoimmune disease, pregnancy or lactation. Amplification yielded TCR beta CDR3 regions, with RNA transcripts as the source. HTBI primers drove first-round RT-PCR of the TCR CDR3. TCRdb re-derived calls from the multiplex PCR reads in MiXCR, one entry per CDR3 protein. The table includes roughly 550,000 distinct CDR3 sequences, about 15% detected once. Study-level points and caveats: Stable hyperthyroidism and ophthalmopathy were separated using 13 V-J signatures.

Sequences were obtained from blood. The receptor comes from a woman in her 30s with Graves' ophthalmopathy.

For the CDR3, the DNA is TGTGCCAGCAAGGTGGTTGGGTACACTGAAGCTTTCTTT. This encodes CASKVVGYTEAFF. V is TRBV27 and J is TRBJ1-1; D call uncertain. Germline CDR1 and CDR2: MNHEY and SMNVEV (reference sequence). Between the trimmed V and J ends, which lost 7 bases and 3 bases, there was a span of 12 bases. The CDR3 covers 13 residues.